This T cell receptor beta chain was observed in a study of T-cell memory formation after mild COVID-19. V was pared by 3 bases and J by 5 bases, with 14 bases between. Germline V gene lookup returns CDR1 SQVTM and CDR2 ANQGSEA. The length of the CDR3 is 13 residues. 5'RACE with constant-segment primers built TCRalpha and TCRbeta cDNA libraries with UMIs. TCRdb analysed the 5' RACE reads with MiXCR anew, one entry per CDR3 protein. The sample holds 110,000 to 150,000 distinct CDR3 sequences, about 14% seen once. Notes on the study in general: Clones which contracted sat mainly in CM and EM if CD4+, and in EMRA if CD8+. Pre-infection memory held some responding clones, suggesting pre-existing cross-reactive T cells responded. Whether day 37 second-wave clones are SARS-CoV-2-specific was not confirmed.

Points on this clonotype: Its target is not known.

The material sequenced was PBMCs or a T cell subset sorted from them (not recorded which). This receptor was identified in an adult woman who had mild COVID-19 (a few samples of this study predate the infection). Cell type and time point are not known. The J gene is TRBJ2-7, the V gene TRBV29-1, with D tentatively TRBD1 (6 bases). For the CDR3, the DNA is TGCAGCGTTGATGCAGGGGTGGACCACGAGCAGTACTTC. Residues: CSVDAGVDHEQYF.